The 5 T cell receptor beta chains reported below all come from one sample, sequenced in a study of blood T cell repertoires in COVID-19. Repertoires were generated with immunoSEQ multiplex PCR, while TCRdb's copy carries only in-frame clones and drops some. The sample records roughly 50,000 clones, roughly 79% being singletons. The sample comprised peripheral blood. Every receptor here comes from a human donor with active or convalescent COVID-19. The donor label of this sample is uncertain.

This clone has just a few counts. J is TRBJ1-2 and V is TRBV2; TRBD1 aligns across 7 bases. In germline, CDR1 is SNHLY, CDR2 FYNNEI. CDR3 length equals 12 residues. Germline trimming cut 6 bases from V and 8 bases from J; bases unmatched to any gene: 6. The CDR3 DNA reads TGTGCCAGCAGGGTGACAGGGTTCGGCTACACCTTC. Protein product: CASRVTGFGYTF.

V and J are TRBV5-1 and TRBJ1-6; a weak D match, TRBD1 (5 bases). This CDR3 is 15 amino acids long. Trimming cost V 1 base and J 7 bases, with 12 bases left between them. Germline lookup yields CDR1 SGHRS and CDR2 YFSETQ. DNA for the CDR3: TGCGCCAGCAGCTTGTTGGGGCAGGAGAATTCACCCCTCCACTTT. Translated, it gives CASSLLGQENSPLHF. Supplemented by reference TRBV5-1 and TRBJ1-6, the full variable domain reads KAGVTQTPRYLIKTRGQQVTLSCSPISGHRSVSWYQQTPGQGLQFLFEYFSETQRNKGNFPGRFSGRQFSNSRSEMNVSTLELGDSALYLCASSLLGQENSPLHFGNGTRLTVT.

The chain joins TRBV11-2 to TRBJ1-2; 10 bases are a match to TRBD1. Germline V gene lookup returns CDR1 SGHAT and CDR2 FQNNGV. V gave up 4 bases and J gave up 14 bases; unmatched junction bases: 10. The CDR3 loop spans 13 amino acids. CDR3 in amino acids: CASSSNGQGVGTF. CDR3 DNA sequence: TGTGCCAGCAGCTCCAATGGACAGGGGGTGGGAACCTTC.

V gene TRBV19 combines with J gene TRBJ1-5, with 7 positions matching TRBD1. Per germline, CDR1 LNHDA and CDR2 SQIVND (reference sequence). The CDR3 sequence is 14 residues long. V lost 3 bases and J lost 4; bases outside the gene matches: 3. CDR3 bases: TGTGCCAGTAGTATTCGCAGGGGGAATCAGCCCCAGCATTTT. Its protein product is CASSIRRGNQPQHF.

The chain couples TRBV13 to TRBJ2-7, with 10 bases lining up with TRBD2. The junction had 6 bases not matched to a gene; V was cut back by 1 base and J by 6 bases. The germline V gene encodes CDR1 PRHDT and CDR2 FYEKMQ (reference sequence). The CDR3 is made up of 15 amino acids. Here the CDR3 reads CASSLDLAGVSEQYF. For the CDR3, the DNA is TGTGCCAGCAGCTTAGACCTAGCGGGAGTATCCGAGCAGTACTTC.